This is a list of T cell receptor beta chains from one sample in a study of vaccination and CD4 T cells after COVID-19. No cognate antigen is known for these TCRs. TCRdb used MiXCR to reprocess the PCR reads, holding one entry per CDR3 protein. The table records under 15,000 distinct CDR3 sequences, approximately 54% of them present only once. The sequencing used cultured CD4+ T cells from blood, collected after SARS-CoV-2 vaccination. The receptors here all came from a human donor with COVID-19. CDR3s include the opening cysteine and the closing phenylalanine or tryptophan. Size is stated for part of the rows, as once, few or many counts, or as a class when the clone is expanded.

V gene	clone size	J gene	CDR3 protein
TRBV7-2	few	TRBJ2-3	CASSPSESQGYF
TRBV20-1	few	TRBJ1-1	CSAPPENTEAFF
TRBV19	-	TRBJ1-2	CASSTTGNPYGYTF
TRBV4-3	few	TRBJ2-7	CASSQGEGGTYEQYF
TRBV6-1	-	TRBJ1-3	CASRPRISGNTIYF
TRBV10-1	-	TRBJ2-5	CASGTGLAGAQETQYF
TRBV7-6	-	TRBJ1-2	CASSLTQTGVGGYTF
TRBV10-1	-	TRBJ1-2	CASSESKDQHKNYGYTF
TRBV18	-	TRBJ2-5	CASSPPGRWETQYF
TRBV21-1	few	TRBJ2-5	CASSKDSLIGETQYF
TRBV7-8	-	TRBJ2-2	CASSLRPNTGELFF
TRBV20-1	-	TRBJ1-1	CSARARQGRNTEAFF
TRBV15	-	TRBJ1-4	CATSRDRGEKLFF
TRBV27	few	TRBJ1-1	CASRKTSYRNFMNTEAFF
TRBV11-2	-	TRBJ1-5	CASSLAPSNQPQHF
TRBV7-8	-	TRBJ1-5	CASSLVRGFLQPQHF
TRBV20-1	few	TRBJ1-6	CSASGQGGLSSPLHF
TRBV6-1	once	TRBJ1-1	CASSARHTEAFF
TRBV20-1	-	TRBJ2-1	CSAGKVDEQFF
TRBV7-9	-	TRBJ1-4	CASSLAGSNEKLFF
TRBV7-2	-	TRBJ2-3	CASSLETADTQYF
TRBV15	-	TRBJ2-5	CATSTRLAGVETQYF
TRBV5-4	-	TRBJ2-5	CASSIDPGPQETQYF
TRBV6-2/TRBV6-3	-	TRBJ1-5	CASSFSGTGTQPQHF
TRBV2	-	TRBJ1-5	CASRRQGAGQPQHF
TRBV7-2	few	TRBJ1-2	CASSFQGGDYGYTF
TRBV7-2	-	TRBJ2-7	CASRYGRNSYEQYF
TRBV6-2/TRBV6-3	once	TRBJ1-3	CASSPQGRHTIYF
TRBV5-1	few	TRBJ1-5	CASSRDGNQPQHF
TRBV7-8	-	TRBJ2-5	CASSLALRSQETQYF
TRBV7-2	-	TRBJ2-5	CASSFGRGGEETQYF
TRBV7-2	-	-	CASSFVGEYQPQYF
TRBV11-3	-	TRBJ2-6	CASSLRKGSGANVLTF
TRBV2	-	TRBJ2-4	CASSGTGGSKNIQYF
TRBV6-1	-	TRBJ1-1	CASHRGSTEAFF
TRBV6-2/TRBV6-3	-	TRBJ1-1	CASLRSGDAEAFF
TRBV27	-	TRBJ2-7	CASTALGFSYEQYF
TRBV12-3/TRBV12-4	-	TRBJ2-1	CASSLRDRGHNEQFF
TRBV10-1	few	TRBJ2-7	CASSESLTYEQYF
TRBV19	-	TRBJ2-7	CASSRQSGYKQYF
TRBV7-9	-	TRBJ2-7	CASSRADYEQYF
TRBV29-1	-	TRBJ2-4	CSVGTGTKNIQYF
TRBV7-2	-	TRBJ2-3	CASSRASTDTQYF
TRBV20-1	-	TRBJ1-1	CSALRDGTNTEAFF
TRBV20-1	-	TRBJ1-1	CSARLMDRGSGEAFF
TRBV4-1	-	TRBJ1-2	CASSQDISLNYGYTF
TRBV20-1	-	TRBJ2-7	CSARDTQGVGDEQYF
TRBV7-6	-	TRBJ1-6	CASSLGGQGVNSPLHF
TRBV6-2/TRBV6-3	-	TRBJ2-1	CASSYSQAYNEQFF
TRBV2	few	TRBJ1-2	CASSLSGTVGYGYTF
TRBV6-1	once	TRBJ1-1	CASQTETEAFF
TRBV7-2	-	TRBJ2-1	CASSFGGGGAFYNEQFF
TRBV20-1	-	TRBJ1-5	CSARDRQGSNQPQHF
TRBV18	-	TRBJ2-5	CASSTGAQETQYF